This T cell receptor beta chain was identified in a study of blood T cells in healthy people across ages (dated by TCRdb to 2013 to 2016). Study-wide context: In model experiments, roughly one uniquely barcoded TCR beta cDNA molecule per two T cells was captured by template switching. Donors were grouped into four age groups: young (average approximately 15 years), middle-aged (39), aged (around 56) and long-lived (less than 85). To track age-related changes in TCR beta repertoire diversity, the study relied on deep sequencing normalized with unique cDNA molecular identifiers. Two additional independent replicas of 1 million unique cDNA reads from the same blood draw were analyzed for two donors (one aged 18 to 30 and one aged 80 or older). To avoid experimental bias, donors of different ages were distributed randomly across sequencing lanes. General findings and caveats noted by the study authors: Because the CMV infection status of the donors was unknown, age-related changes in expanded clonotypes may potentially have been confounded. Estimates of total diversity based on one million sequenced T cells were considered lower bounds and underestimates. Since profiling was done on bulk unsorted PBMCs, naive and antigen-experienced compartments could not be conclusively compared. The percentage of naive T cells measured by flow cytometry correlated strongly with observed TCR beta diversity. Compared with the aged group, the long-lived group had more naive CD4+ T cells, fewer expanded clones and increased TCR diversity, suggesting age selection. As age increased, observed TCR beta diversity per million T cells dropped in a roughly linear way, and a significant reduction was already evident by age 40.

The library was generated by 5' RACE. Data came from an Illumina HiSeq 2500. A second PCR of about 6 to 12 cycles was performed with a sample-barcoded 5' primer and a J-beta primer mix. A unique molecular identifier was introduced onto each TCR beta cDNA molecule by a template-switch 5' adaptor carrying 12 random nucleotides. Each sample yielded at least 2.5 million CDR3-containing paired-end reads. First-strand cDNA synthesis was performed from all RNA using the Mint cDNA synthesis kit, with priming by a TRBC-specific oligonucleotide. Following uracil-DNA glycosylase treatment, a first 18-cycle PCR with universal primers M1SS and BC2_uni_R was performed on all cDNA. The original pipeline was this. For normalization, 1 million high-quality reads, each with a distinct molecular identifier, were randomly selected from each sample. Reads sharing molecular identifiers were discarded rather than binned into consensus sequences. CDR3 identification, clonotype clustering and error correction used MiTCR with a Q25 quality threshold and the strictest error-elimination algorithm. A nonparametric unseen species model using Euler transformation provided a lower-bound estimate of total TCR beta diversity. The public reads were run again by TCRdb, first through fastp at Q25 and then through MiXCR, and only productive beta chains were kept. Each entry merges the rows of one CDR3 protein and shows their most common DNA and genes. TCRdb's processing, not the authors' own work, is the source of the V and J calls. The sample table shows 1.5 million to 2 million distinct CDR3 sequences, and around half are seen once. The leading ten clones occupy 2% to 2.5% of the sample.

Details on this clonotype: It lacks a known antigen. No per-base quality is available; no much larger clone lies one base away.

Systemically healthy Caucasian individuals from Russia, 39 in total and aged about 6 to 95 years, were included as donors. Each donor gave ten milliliters of peripheral blood, drawn into EDTA-treated Vacutainer tubes. Ficoll-Paque density-gradient centrifugation was used to isolate PBMCs, with at least 6 million obtained per sample. Total RNA was extracted from PBMCs with Trizol reagent, with at least 5.5 micrograms obtained per sample. The percentages of naive CD45RAhigh/CD27high T cells were determined by flow cytometry on a PBMC aliquot from every donor. CDR1 and CDR2, per the germline V gene, are SNHLY and FYNNEI. From cysteine to phenylalanine, the CDR3 is 14 amino acids long. Here the CDR3 DNA is all that survives: 42 bases in frame from base 1.

The sample consisted of blood. This sequence uses TRBV2 and TRBJ2-7, and TRBD1 may be the D gene, going by 6 matching bases. The end of the DNA aligns better with TRBJ2-5, so the J call may be wrong. The clonotype originates from a woman in her 40s in good health. The DNA sequence is given as TGTGCCAGCAGGCTACAGGGCCCAGGGGAGACCCAGTACTTC. Translated, it reads CASRLQGPGETQYF.